This entry lists 9 T cell receptor beta chains sequenced from one sample in a study of cytomegalovirus exposure and HLA in healthy donors. Amplification used 60 Vbeta primers and 13 Jbeta primers. Assay: immunoSEQ multiplex PCR; the TCRdb copy retains only in-frame clones and omits some. The profile covers about 160,000 clones, with 80% to 90% appearing a single time and approximately 7% taken by the ten largest. Source material: PBMCs. These receptors were collected from a woman in her twenties or thirties in good health and CMV-seropositive.

The chain is built from TRBV6-1 and TRBJ1-2, with TRBD1 matching over 8 bases. This CDR3 contains 15 residues. V dropped 1 base and J dropped 6; count of bases not matched to a gene: 7. CDR1 and CDR2 (germline): MNHNS, SASEGT. In nucleotides, the CDR3 is TGTGCCAGCAGTGAAGGGACAGGGAGAGGGGATGGCTACACCTTC. It codes for CASSEGTGRGDGYTF.

V and J are TRBV6-7 and TRBJ2-3; TRBD1 matches 7 bases. TRBV6-7 is sorted into the ORF group, with uncertain function. The trim removed 2 bases at V and 2 bases at J, leaving 4 bases unmatched. There are 15 residues in the CDR3. The CDR3 coding sequence is TGTGCCAGCAGTTACCCGACAGGGAACACAGATACGCAGTATTTT. It encodes CASSYPTGNTDTQYF.

The chain has TRBV2 and TRBJ2-3; D remains ambiguous. The CDR3 length is 14 residues. Germline CDR1 SNHLY, CDR2 FYNNEI. V lost 0 bases and J 2 bases, leaving 6 bases between the germline ends. As DNA, the CDR3 is TGTGCCAGCAGTGAAGCTTATTACACAGATACGCAGTATTTT. As protein: CASSEAYYTDTQYF.

J is TRBJ2-1 and V is TRBV6-5, with a tentative D call TRBD2 (6 bases). V was trimmed by 0 bases and J by 4 bases, leaving 13 bases between them. Germline V gene data show CDR1 as MNHEY and CDR2 as SVGAGI. The length of the CDR3 is 16 residues. The CDR3 bases are TGTGCCAGCAGTTACTCTTGGGGGGAAACGTACAATGAGCAGTTCTTC. It translates to CASSYSWGETYNEQFF.

This clone appeared a few times. The J gene is TRBJ1-3, the V gene TRBV6-1; D unresolved. The germline V gene encodes CDR1 MNHNS and CDR2 SASEGT. The germline V and J ends were trimmed by 2 bases and 3 bases, with 11 bases remaining between them. This CDR3 is 15 amino acids long. For the CDR3, the DNA is TGTGCCAGCAGTGAATCACTATACAATGGAAACACCATATATTTT. Residues: CASSESLYNGNTIYF.

The genes are TRBV29-1 and TRBJ2-2; TRBD1 agrees at 8 bases. CDR3 length: 16 amino acids. Trimming took 4 bases from V and 1 from J; bases not matched to a gene: 8. Germline loops: CDR1 SQVTM, CDR2 ANQGSEA. CDR3 sequence (DNA): TGCAGCGTTGCTCTCCGGACAGGGCGGAACACCGGGGAGCTGTTTTTT. Protein product: CSVALRTGRNTGELFF.

Here the CDR3 reads CASRSQGEGETQYF. The CDR3 DNA follows: TGCGCCAGCAGAAGTCAGGGCGAAGGGGAGACCCAGTACTTC. The V call is TRBV5-1, the J call TRBJ2-5, with D possibly being TRBD1 (5 bases). The V gene's germline CDR1 is SGHRS and CDR2 YFSETQ. Trimming shortened V by 5 bases and J by 5 bases, and 16 bases separated the two germline ends. The CDR3 totals 14 residues. The full variable domain, with the rest looked up from reference TRBV5-1 and TRBJ2-5, is KAGVTQTPRYLIKTRGQQVTLSCSPISGHRSVSWYQQTPGQGLQFLFEYFSETQRNKGNFPGRFSGRQFSNSRSEMNVSTLELGDSALYLCASRSQGEGETQYFGPGTRLLVL.

Turning to this clone: The identical CDR3 is also encoded by other nucleotide sequences in the sample. The rearrangement uses TRBV7-3 and TRBJ2-1, with 7 bases lining up with TRBD2. CDR1 is SGHTA, CDR2 FQGTGA, per germline. CDR3 length: 14 residues. V was clipped by 4 bases and J by 6 bases; unmatched bases: 6. The CDR3 loop is CASSSGGLLNEQFF. The DNA for the CDR3 is TGTGCCAGCAGCTCGGGGGGACTACTCAATGAGCAGTTCTTC.

The chain uses TRBV7-3 and TRBJ2-3; D may be TRBD1 (5 bases). Trimming stripped 5 bases from V and 6 bases from J, with 12 bases between. The CDR3 runs 13 residues. CDR1 SGHTA and CDR2 FQGTGA come from the germline V gene. The CDR3 region has the DNA TGTGCCAGCAGCCCCAAAGGGGTGGATACGCAGTATTTT. It specifies CASSPKGVDTQYF.